The following is a TCR beta chain sequence with its context. The data belong to a study of OX40 agonist ivuxolimab in advanced cancers. Profiling relied on immunoSEQ multiplex PCR, and the TCRdb table lists in-frame clones only, not all of them. In the table there are around 80,000 clones, about 92% of which are singletons. V dropped 3 bases and J dropped 7 bases, with 25 bases sitting between them. Germline CDR1 MNHEY, CDR2 SMNVEV (reference sequence). The CDR3 contains 17 residues. The clonotype originates from an adult with an advanced solid tumor such as melanoma, head and neck, liver or kidney cancer. The input for sequencing was CD4+ or CD8+ T cells sorted from blood, taken in a trial of the OX40 agonist ivuxolimab. V gene TRBV27 combines with J gene TRBJ2-7; either TRBD1 or TRBD2 may fit D (5 bases each). CDR3 nucleotides: TGTGCCAGCAGTTTCCCTTCCCGGGACGGACCTTTGGGGGAGCAGTACTTC. Its translation: CASSFPSRDGPLGEQYF.